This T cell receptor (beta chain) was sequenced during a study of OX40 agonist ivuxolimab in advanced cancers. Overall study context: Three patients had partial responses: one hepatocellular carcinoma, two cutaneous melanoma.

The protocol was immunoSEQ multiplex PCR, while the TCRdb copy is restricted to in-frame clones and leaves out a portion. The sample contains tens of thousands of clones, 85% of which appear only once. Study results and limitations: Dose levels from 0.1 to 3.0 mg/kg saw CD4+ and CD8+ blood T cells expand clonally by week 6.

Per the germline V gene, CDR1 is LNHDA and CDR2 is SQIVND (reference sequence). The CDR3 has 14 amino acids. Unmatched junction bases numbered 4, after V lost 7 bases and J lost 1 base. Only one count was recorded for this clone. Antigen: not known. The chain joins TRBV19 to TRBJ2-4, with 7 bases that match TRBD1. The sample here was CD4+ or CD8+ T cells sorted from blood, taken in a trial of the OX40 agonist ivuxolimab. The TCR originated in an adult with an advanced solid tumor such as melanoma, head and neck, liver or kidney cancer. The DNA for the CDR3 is TGTGCCAGTATGCAGGGGGACGCCAAAAACATTCAGTACTTC. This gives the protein CASMQGDAKNIQYF.